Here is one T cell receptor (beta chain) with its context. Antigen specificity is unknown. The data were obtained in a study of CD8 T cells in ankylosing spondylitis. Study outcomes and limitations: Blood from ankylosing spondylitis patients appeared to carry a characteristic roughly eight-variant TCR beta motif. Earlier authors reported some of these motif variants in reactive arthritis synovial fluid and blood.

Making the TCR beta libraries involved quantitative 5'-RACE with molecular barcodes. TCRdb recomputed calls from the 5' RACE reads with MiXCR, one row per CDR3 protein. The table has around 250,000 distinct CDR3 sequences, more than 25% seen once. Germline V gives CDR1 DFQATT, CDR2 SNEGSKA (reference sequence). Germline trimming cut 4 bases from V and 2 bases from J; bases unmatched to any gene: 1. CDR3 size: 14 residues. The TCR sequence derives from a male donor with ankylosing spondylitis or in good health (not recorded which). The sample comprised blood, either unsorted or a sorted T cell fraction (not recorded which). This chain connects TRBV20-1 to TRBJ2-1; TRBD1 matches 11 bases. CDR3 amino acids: CSAMDRGPYNEQFF. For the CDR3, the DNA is TGCAGTGCTATGGACAGGGGGCCCTACAATGAGCAGTTCTTC.